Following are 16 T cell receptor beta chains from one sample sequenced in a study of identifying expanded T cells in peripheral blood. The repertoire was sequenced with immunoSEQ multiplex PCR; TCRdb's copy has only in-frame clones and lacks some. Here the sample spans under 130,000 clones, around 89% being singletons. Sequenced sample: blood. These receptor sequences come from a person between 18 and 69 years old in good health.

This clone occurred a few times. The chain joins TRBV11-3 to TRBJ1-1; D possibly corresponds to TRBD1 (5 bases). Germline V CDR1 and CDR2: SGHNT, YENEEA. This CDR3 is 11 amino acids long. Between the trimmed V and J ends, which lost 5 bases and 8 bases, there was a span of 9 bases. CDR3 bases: TGTGCCAGCAGCAAGGGACGGGAAGCTTTCTTT. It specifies CASSKGREAFF.

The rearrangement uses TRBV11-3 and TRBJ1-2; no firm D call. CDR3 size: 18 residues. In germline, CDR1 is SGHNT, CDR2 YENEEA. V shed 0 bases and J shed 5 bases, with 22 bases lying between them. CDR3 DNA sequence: TGTGCCAGCAGCTTAGATCGTAACTCCCGAAACGGAGTTTATGGCTACACCTTC. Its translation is CASSLDRNSRNGVYGYTF.

CDR3: CASSPDLGGELFF. The CDR3 DNA reads as TGTGCCAGCTCACCAGACTTGGGCGGGGAGCTGTTTTTT. The chain carries TRBV18 and TRBJ2-2; D uncertain. The CDR3 covers 13 residues. Trimming removed 2 bases from V and 7 bases from J, with 8 bases in between. The germline gives CDR1 KGHSH, CDR2 LQKENI.

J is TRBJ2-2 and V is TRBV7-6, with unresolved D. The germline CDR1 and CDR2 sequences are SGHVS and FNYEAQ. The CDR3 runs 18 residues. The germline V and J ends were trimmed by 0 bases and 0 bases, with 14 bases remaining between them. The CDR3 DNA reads TGTGCCAGCAGCTTAGCGCCTACACCCAACCCGAACACCGGGGAGCTGTTTTTT. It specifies CASSLAPTPNPNTGELFF.

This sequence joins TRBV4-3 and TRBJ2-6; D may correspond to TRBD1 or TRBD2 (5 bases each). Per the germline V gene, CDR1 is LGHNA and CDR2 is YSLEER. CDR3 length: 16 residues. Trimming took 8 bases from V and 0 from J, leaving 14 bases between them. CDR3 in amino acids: CASGRDGGSGANVLTF. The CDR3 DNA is TGCGCCAGCGGCCGGGACGGAGGCTCTGGGGCCAACGTCCTGACTTTC.

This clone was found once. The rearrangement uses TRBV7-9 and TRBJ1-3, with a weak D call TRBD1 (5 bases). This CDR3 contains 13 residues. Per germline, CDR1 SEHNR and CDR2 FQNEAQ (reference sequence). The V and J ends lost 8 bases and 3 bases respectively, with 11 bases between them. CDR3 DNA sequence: TGTGCCAGCGGGGGGACGGGTGGAAACACCATATATTTT. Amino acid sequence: CASGGTGGNTIYF.

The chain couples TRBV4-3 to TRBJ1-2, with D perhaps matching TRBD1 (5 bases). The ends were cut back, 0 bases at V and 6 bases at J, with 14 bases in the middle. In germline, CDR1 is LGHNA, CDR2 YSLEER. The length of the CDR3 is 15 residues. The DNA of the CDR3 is TGCGCCAGCAGCCAAGAGAGGTGGGGGTGGAATGGCTACACCTTC. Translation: CASSQERWGWNGYTF.

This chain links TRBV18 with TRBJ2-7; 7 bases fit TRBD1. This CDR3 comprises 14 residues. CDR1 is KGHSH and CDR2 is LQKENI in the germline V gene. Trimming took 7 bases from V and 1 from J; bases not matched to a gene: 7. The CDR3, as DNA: TGTGCCAGCTTCGACAGGGCCGCATCCTACGAGCAGTACTTC. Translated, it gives CASFDRAASYEQYF.

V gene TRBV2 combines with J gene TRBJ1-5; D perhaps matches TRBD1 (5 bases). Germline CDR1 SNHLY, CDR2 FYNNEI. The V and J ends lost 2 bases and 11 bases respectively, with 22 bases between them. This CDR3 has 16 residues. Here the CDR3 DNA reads TGTGCCAGCAGTGAACCGACGCGAGGGGCCGGGGGTACCCAGCATTTT. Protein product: CASSEPTRGAGGTQHF.

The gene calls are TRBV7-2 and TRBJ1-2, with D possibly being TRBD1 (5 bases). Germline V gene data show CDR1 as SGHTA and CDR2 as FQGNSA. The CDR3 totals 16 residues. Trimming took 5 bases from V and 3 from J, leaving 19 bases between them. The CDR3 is CASSPQVGQGYYGYTF. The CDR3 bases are TGTGCCAGCAGCCCCCAAGTTGGGCAGGGTTACTATGGCTACACCTTC.

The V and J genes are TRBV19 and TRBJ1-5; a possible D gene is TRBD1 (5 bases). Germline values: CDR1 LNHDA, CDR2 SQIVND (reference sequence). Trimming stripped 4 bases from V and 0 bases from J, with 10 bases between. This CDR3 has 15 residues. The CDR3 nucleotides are TGTGCCAGTAGTAAGGGACTCTTTAGCAATCAGCCCCAGCATTTT. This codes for CASSKGLFSNQPQHF.

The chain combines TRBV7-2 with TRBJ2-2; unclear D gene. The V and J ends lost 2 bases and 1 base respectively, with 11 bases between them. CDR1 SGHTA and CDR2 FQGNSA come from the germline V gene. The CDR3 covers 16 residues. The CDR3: CASSLSSMMNTGELFF. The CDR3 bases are TGTGCCAGCAGCTTAAGTTCGATGATGAACACCGGGGAGCTGTTTTTT.

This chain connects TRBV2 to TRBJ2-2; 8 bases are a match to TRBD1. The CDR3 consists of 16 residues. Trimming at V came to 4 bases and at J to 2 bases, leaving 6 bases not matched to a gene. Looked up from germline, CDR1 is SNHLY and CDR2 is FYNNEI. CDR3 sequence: CASSGSRGLNTGELFF. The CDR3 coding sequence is TGTGCCAGCAGTGGGTCCAGGGGGCTCAACACCGGGGAGCTGTTTTTT. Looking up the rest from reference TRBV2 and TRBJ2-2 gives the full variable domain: EPEVTQTPSHQVTQMGQEVILRCVPISNHLYFYWYRQILGQKVEFLVSFYNNEISEKSEIFDDQFSVERPDGSNFTLKIRSTKLEDSAMYFCASSGSRGLNTGELFFGEGSRLTVL.

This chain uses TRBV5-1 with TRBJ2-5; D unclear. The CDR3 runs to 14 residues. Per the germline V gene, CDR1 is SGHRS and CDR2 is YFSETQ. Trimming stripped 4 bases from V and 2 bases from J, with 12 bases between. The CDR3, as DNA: TGCGCCAGCAGCACGGACGGGTTTCAAGAGACCCAGTACTTC. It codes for CASSTDGFQETQYF.

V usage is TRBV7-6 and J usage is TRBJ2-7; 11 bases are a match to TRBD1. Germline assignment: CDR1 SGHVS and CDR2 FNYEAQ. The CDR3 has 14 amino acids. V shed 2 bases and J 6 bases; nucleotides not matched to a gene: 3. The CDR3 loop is CASSLIGTGGEQYF. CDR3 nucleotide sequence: TGTGCCAGCAGCTTAATTGGGACAGGGGGCGAGCAGTACTTC.

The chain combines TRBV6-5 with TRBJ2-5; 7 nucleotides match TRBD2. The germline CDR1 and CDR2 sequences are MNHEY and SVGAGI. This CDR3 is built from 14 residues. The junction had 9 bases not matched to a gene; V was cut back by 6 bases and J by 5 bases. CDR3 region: CASREGGKSETQYF. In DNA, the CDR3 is TGTGCCAGCAGGGAGGGAGGGAAGTCGGAGACCCAGTACTTC.